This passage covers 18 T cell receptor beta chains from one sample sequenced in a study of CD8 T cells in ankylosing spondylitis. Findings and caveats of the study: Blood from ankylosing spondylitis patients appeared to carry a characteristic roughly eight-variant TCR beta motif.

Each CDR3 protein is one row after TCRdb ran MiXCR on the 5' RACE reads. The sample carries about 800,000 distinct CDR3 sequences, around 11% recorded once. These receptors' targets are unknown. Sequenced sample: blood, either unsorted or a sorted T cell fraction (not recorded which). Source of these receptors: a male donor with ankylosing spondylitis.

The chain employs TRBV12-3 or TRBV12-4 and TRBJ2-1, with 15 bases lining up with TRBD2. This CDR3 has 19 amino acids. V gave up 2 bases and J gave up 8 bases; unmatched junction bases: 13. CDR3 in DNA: TGTGCCAGCAGTTTAAAACAAATCCCGGGACTAGCGGGAGGTTATGAGCAGTTCTTC. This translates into CASSLKQIPGLAGGYEQFF.

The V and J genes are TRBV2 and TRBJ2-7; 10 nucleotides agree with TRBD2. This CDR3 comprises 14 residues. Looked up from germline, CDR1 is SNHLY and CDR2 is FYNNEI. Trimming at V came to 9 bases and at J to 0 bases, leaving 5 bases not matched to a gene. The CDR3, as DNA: TGTGCCAGTTCTAGCGGGAGTCTCTCCTACGAGCAGTACTTC. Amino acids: CASSSGSLSYEQYF. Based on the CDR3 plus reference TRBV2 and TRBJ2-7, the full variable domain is EPEVTQTPSHQVTQMGQEVILRCVPISNHLYFYWYRQILGQKVEFLVSFYNNEISEKSEIFDDQFSVERPDGSNFTLKIRSTKLEDSAMYFCASSSGSLSYEQYFGPGTRLTVT.

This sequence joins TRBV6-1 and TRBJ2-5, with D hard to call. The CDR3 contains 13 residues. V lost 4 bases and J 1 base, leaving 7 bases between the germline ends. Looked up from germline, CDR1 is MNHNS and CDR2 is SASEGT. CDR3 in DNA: TGTGCCAGCAGTGTACGCTTCCAAGAGACCCAGTACTTC. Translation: CASSVRFQETQYF.

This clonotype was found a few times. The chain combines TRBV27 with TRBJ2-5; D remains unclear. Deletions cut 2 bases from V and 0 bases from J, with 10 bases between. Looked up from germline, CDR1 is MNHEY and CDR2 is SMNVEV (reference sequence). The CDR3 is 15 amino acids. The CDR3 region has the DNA TGTGCCAGCAGTTTAAGCTACCAGTACCAAGAGACCCAGTACTTC. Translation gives CASSLSYQYQETQYF.

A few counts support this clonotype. CDR3: CASSAYTGVGTEAFF. The CDR3 DNA sequence: TGTGCCAGCAGCGCGTATACAGGGGTTGGCACTGAAGCTTTCTTT. This rearrangement joins TRBV7-2 to TRBJ1-1; 7 nucleotides agree with TRBD1. V shed 5 bases and J 4 bases; nucleotides not matched to a gene: 10. From germline, CDR1 is SGHTA and CDR2 FQGNSA. The CDR3 sequence is 15 residues long.

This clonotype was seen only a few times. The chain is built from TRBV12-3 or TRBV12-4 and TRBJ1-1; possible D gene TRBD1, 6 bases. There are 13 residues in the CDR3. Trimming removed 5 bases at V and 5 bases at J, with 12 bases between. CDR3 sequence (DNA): TGTGCCAGCAGTGGACAGTGGGGAACTGAAGCTTTCTTT. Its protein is CASSGQWGTEAFF.

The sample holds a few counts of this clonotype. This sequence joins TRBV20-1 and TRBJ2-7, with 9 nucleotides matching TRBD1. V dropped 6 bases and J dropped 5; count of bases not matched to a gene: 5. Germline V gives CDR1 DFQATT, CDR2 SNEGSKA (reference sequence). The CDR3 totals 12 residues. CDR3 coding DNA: TGCAGTGCAACGGGACAGGGCCACGAGCAGTACTTC. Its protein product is CSATGQGHEQYF.

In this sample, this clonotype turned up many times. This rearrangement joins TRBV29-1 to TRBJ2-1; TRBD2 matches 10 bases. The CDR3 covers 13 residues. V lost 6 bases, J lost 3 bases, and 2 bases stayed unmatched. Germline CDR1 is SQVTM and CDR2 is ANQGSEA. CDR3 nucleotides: TGCAGCGTGGAGCGGGGGGGCTACAATGAGCAGTTCTTC. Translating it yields CSVERGGYNEQFF.

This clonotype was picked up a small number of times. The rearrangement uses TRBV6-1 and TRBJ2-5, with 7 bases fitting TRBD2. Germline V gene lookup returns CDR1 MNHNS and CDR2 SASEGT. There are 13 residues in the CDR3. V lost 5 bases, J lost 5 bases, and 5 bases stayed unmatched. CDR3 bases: TGTGCCAGCAGTACGCGGGGGATGGAGACCCAGTACTTC. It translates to CASSTRGMETQYF.

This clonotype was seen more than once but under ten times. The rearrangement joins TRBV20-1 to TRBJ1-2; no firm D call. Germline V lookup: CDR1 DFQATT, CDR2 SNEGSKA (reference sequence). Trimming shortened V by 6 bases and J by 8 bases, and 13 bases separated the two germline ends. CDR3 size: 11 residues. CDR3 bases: TGCAGTGCGAGGGATTACGGAGGCTACACCTTC. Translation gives CSARDYGGYTF.

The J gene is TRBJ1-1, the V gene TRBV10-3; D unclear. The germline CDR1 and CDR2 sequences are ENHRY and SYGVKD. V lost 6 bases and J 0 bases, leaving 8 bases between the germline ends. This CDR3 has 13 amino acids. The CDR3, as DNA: TGTGCCATCAGCTCGGGCCTGAACACTGAAGCTTTCTTT. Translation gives CAISSGLNTEAFF.

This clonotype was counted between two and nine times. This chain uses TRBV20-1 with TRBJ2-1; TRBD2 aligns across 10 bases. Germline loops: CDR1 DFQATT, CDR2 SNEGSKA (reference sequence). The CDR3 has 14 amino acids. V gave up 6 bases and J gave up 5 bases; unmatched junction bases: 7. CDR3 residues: CSADWTSGNNEQFF. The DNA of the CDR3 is TGCAGTGCAGACTGGACTAGCGGTAACAATGAGCAGTTCTTC.

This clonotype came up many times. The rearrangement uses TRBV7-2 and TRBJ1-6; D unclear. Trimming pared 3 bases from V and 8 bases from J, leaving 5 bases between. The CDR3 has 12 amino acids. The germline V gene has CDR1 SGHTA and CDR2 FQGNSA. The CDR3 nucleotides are TGTGCCAGCAGCTTGCAATATTCACCCCTCCACTTT. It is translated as CASSLQYSPLHF.

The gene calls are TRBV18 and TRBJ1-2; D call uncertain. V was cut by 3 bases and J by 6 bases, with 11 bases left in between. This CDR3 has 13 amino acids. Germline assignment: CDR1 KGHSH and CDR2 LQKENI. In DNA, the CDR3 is TGTGCCAGCTCACCTCGGGCCAGCGATGGCTACACCTTC. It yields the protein CASSPRASDGYTF.

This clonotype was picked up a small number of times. CDR3 coding DNA: TGTGCCAGCAGCTTAAATTTACCAACCCAGTACTTC. Translating gives CASSLNLPTQYF. The chain is built from TRBV11-2 and TRBJ2-5; D gene unclear. The CDR3 loop spans 12 amino acids. Trimming shortened V by 2 bases and J by 8 bases, and 9 bases separated the two germline ends. Germline CDR1 SGHAT, CDR2 FQNNGV.

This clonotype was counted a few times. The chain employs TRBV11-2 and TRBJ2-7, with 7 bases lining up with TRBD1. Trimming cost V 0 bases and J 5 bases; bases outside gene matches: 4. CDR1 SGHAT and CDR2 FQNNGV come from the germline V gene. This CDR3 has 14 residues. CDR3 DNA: TGTGCCAGCAGCTTAGAATACAGGGGCAACGAGCAGTACTTC. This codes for CASSLEYRGNEQYF.

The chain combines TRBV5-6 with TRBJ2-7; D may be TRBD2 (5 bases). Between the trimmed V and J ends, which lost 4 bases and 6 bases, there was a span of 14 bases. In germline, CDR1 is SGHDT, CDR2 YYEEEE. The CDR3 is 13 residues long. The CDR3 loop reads CASSPQPGFEQYF. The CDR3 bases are TGTGCCAGCAGCCCCCAACCGGGATTCGAGCAGTACTTC.

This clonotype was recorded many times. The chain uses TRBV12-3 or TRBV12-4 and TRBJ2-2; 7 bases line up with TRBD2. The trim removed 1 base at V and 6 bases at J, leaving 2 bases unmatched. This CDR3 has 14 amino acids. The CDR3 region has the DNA TGTGCCAGCAGTTTAGGGACTAGGTCCGGGGAGCTGTTTTTT. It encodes CASSLGTRSGELFF.